The 7 T cell receptor beta chains below all came from one sample that was sequenced in a study of T cell responses to AZD1222 COVID-19 vaccine. Repertoires were generated with immunoSEQ multiplex PCR, while TCRdb's copy carries only in-frame clones and drops some. The sample holds approximately 180,000 clones; 85% to 95% are singletons and the top ten take approximately 4%. Specimen: peripheral blood, collected 28 days after the second dose of the MenACWY control vaccine. The receptors here all came from an adult who received the MenACWY meningococcal vaccine as a control.

CDR3 region: CASSDPRGYTGELFF. The CDR3 nucleotides are TGTGCCAGCAGTGACCCTAGGGGGTACACCGGGGAGCTGTTTTTT. The chain employs TRBV25-1 and TRBJ2-2; weak D call: TRBD1 (6 bases). The CDR3 loop spans 15 amino acids. Germline V CDR1 and CDR2: MGHDK, SYGVNS. The germline V and J ends were trimmed by 3 bases and 3 bases, with 11 bases remaining between them. Based on the CDR3 plus reference TRBV25-1 and TRBJ2-2, the full variable domain is EADIYQTPRYLVIGTGKKITLECSQTMGHDKMYWYQQDPGMELHLIHYSYGVNSTEKGDLSSESTVSRIRTEHFPLTLESARPSHTSQYLCASSDPRGYTGELFFGEGSRLTVL.

This chain joins TRBV5-4 and TRBJ2-2; TRBD2 aligns across 12 bases. The length of the CDR3 is 17 residues. In germline, CDR1 is SGHNT, CDR2 YYREEE (reference sequence). Germline trimming cut 3 bases from V and 2 bases from J; bases unmatched to any gene: 5. CDR3 DNA sequence: TGTGCCAGCAGCTCCCGGACTAGCGGGGATAACACCGGGGAGCTGTTTTTT. Its translation is CASSSRTSGDNTGELFF. Complete variable domain (other parts from reference TRBV5-4 and TRBJ2-2): ETGVTQSPTHLIKTRGQQVTLRCSSQSGHNTVSWYQQALGQGPQFIFQYYREEENGRGNFPPRFSGLQFPNYSSELNVNALELDDSALYLCASSSRTSGDNTGELFFGEGSRLTVL.

This clone has only one observation. This sequence joins TRBV29-1 and TRBJ2-3, with 8 bases lining up with TRBD1. Losses at the gene ends were 6 bases for V and 1 base for J; bases not matched to a gene: 3. From germline, CDR1 is SQVTM and CDR2 ANQGSEA. The CDR3 covers 13 residues. CDR3 DNA: TGCAGCGTGTGGGGACAGGGCACAGATACGCAGTATTTT. This encodes CSVWGQGTDTQYF.

J is TRBJ2-7 and V is TRBV10-3; D remains unclear. Trimming shortened V by 0 bases and J by 12 bases, and 15 bases separated the two germline ends. The germline V gene has CDR1 ENHRY and CDR2 SYGVKD. The CDR3 consists of 13 residues. In DNA form, the CDR3 reads TGTGCCATCAGTGAGTCCCCCTCTTCGGGTCCGTACTTC. Its translation is CAISESPSSGPYF.

The genes are TRBV11-3 and TRBJ2-7; 12 positions agree with TRBD1. The J segment lost 4 bases and the V segment lost 3 bases, leaving 4 bases of the junction unmatched. The CDR3 is made up of 15 amino acids. Germline CDR1 and CDR2: SGHNT and YENEEA. CDR3 protein: CASSFGTGGNYEQYF. In DNA form, the CDR3 reads TGTGCCAGCAGCTTTGGGACAGGGGGCAATTACGAGCAGTACTTC.

V gene TRBV5-1 combines with J gene TRBJ2-2; D unresolved. CDR1 and CDR2 from the germline V gene are SGHRS and YFSETQ. This CDR3 region has 16 residues. V lost 4 bases, J lost 6 bases, and 19 bases lay in between. In nucleotides, the CDR3 is TGCGCCAGCAGCCATCGGATCGGCTCCCATCCCGGGGAGCTGTTTTTT. Translated: CASSHRIGSHPGELFF.

This chain joins TRBV7-3 and TRBJ2-2; 10 positions agree with TRBD1. Trimming removed 1 base from V and 4 bases from J; junction bases left unmatched: 3. The CDR3 spans 16 residues. CDR1 is SGHTA, CDR2 FQGTGA, per germline. DNA for the CDR3: TGTGCCAGCAGCTTAATCTGGACAGGGGGCACCGGGGAGCTGTTTTTT. Translated: CASSLIWTGGTGELFF.